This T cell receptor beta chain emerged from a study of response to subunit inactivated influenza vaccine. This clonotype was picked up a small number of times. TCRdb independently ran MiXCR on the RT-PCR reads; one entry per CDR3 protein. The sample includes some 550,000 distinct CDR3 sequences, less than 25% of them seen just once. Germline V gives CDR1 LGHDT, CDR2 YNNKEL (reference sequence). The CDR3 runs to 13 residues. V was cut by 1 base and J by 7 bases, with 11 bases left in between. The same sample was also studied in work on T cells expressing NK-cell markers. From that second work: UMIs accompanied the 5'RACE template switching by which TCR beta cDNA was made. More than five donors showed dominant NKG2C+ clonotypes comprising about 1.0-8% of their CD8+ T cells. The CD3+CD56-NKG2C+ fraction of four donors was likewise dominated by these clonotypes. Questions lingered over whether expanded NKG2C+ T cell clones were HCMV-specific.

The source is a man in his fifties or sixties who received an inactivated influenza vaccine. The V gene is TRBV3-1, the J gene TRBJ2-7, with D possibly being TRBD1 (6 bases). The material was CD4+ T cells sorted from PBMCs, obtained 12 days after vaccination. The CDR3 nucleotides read TGTGCCAGCAGCCAAGGAGGACAGAGAGAGCAGTACTTC. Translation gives CASSQGGQREQYF.